These T cell receptor beta chains were read from a single sample in a study of Ad26.COV2.S vaccination and SARS-CoV-2 variants. This table comes from immunoSEQ multiplex PCR, and its TCRdb copy is limited to in-frame clones, with some not included. The sample includes hundreds of thousands of clones, about four fifths seen only once; the top ten take more than 7%. The sample was peripheral blood, taken in a trial of Ad26.COV2.S vaccine versus placebo. Receptors originate from a person between 18 and 65 years old who received the Ad26.COV2.S COVID-19 vaccine or a placebo. The CDR3 runs from the conserved cysteine through the conserved F or W. The D gene is left open where the match is weak. The listing skips clone size in some rows; elsewhere it reads once, few, many or a size class.

>TRBJ2-5|-|14|-|TRBV5-1
CASSPAGVQETQYF
TGCGCCAGCAGCCCGGCAGGAGTTCAAGAGACCCAGTACTTC
>TRBJ2-2|-|16|-|TRBV5-6
CASSLVADKNTGELFF
TGTGCCAGCAGCTTGGTGGCGGATAAGAACACCGGGGAGCTGTTTTTT
>TRBJ2-7|TRBD2|15|-|TRBV4-1
CASSQFAQRDEEQYF
TGCGCCAGCAGCCAATTCGCCCAGCGGGACGAGGAGCAGTACTTC
>TRBJ1-4|-|14|-|TRBV27
CASSPSVAGFLLFF
TGTGCCAGCAGTCCGAGCGTGGCAGGGTTCCTACTGTTTTTT
>TRBJ2-7|TRBD1|14|-|TRBV19
CASSITGDSGEQYF
TGTGCCAGTAGTATCACCGGGGACAGCGGCGAGCAGTACTTC
>TRBJ1-1|-|13|-|TRBV7-6
CASSPTGGGEAFF
TGTGCCAGCAGCCCTACCGGAGGAGGTGAAGCTTTCTTT
>TRBJ2-7|-|12|-|TRBV3-1/TRBV3-2
CASSQTGYEQYF
TGTGCCAGCAGCCAGACAGGCTACGAGCAGTACTTC
>TRBJ2-3|-|13|-|TRBV11-3
CASSWGVADTQYF
TGTGCCAGCAGCTGGGGGGTCGCAGATACGCAGTATTTT
>TRBJ2-1|-|17|-|TRBV30
CAWSFRRGEGPQIEQFF
TGTGCCTGGAGTTTTAGGAGGGGGGAGGGCCCTCAGATTGAGCAGTTCTTC
>TRBJ2-5|-|14|-|TRBV7-9
CASSPMGAGETQYF
TGTGCCAGCAGCCCCATGGGGGCAGGGGAGACCCAGTACTTC
>TRBJ2-7|-|14|-|TRBV10-2
CASSESLYSYEQYF
TGCGCCAGCAGTGAGTCGTTGTACTCCTACGAGCAGTACTTC
>TRBJ1-4|TRBD1|13|-|TRBV29-1
CSVTGTGDEKLFF
TGCAGCGTTACCGGGACAGGGGATGAAAAACTGTTTTTT
>TRBJ1-5|-|13|once|TRBV5-6
CASSRGGTQPQHF
TGTGCCAGCAGCCGTGGGGGGACTCAGCCCCAGCATTTT
>TRBJ1-6|TRBD1|16|-|TRBV28
CASSLTGGPYNSPLHF
TGTGCCAGCAGTCTGACAGGGGGACCCTATAATTCACCCCTCCACTTT
>TRBJ1-1|TRBD1|15|-|TRBV7-9
CASSGGQGVYTEAFF
TGTGCCAGCAGCGGCGGACAGGGTGTTTACACTGAAGCTTTCTTT
>TRBJ1-4|-|12|-|TRBV11-3
CASSSIDEKLFF
TGTGCCAGCAGCTCGATAGATGAAAAACTGTTTTTT
>TRBJ2-1|-|13|-|TRBV3-1/TRBV3-2
CASSQEVYNEQFF
TGTGCCAGCAGCCAAGAGGTGTACAATGAGCAGTTCTTC
>TRBJ2-1|-|14|-|TRBV6-5
CASSYDEGDNEQFF
TGTGCCAGCAGTTACGATGAGGGAGACAATGAGCAGTTCTTC
>TRBJ2-7|-|14|-|TRBV12-1
CASSFSGSFYEQYF
TGTGCCAGCAGCTTTTCCGGGTCGTTCTACGAGCAGTACTTC
>TRBJ2-3|-|17|-|TRBV4-1
CASSQEAVPASTDTQYF
TGCGCCAGCAGCCAAGAGGCGGTTCCGGCTAGCACGGATACGCAGTATTTT
>TRBJ1-1|-|14|-|TRBV18
CASSPRTGWTEAFF
TGTGCCAGCTCACCGCGGACGGGGTGGACTGAAGCTTTCTTT
>TRBJ1-1|TRBD1|14|-|TRBV11-2
CASSPTGGNTEAFF
TGTGCCAGCAGTCCGACAGGGGGAAACACTGAAGCTTTCTTT
>TRBJ2-7|-|12|-|TRBV18
CASSPGGYEQYF
TGTGCCAGCTCACCAGGAGGGTACGAGCAGTACTTC
>TRBJ1-2|TRBD1|13|-|TRBV5-1
CASSPWTGAGYTF
TGCGCCAGCAGCCCGTGGACAGGGGCTGGCTACACCTTC
>TRBJ1-2|-|15|-|TRBV9
CASSVGALHSYGYTF
TGTGCCAGCAGCGTAGGCGCCCTTCACTCCTATGGCTACACCTTC
>TRBJ1-5|-|15|few|TRBV7-2
CASSFQVGASQPQHF
TGTGCCAGCAGCTTCCAGGTGGGGGCGAGCCAGCCCCAGCATTTT
>TRBJ2-4|TRBD1|14|-|TRBV5-4
CASSFADRDNIQYF
TGTGCCAGCAGCTTCGCCGACAGGGATAACATTCAGTACTTC
>TRBJ2-1|-|12|-|TRBV6-6
CASSLTVNEQFF
TGTGCCAGCAGTTTGACGGTCAATGAGCAGTTCTTC
>TRBJ2-3|-|14|-|TRBV6-5
CASSYSSIADTQYF
TGTGCCAGCAGTTACTCCTCGATCGCAGATACGCAGTATTTT
>TRBJ2-1|TRBD2|13|-|TRBV5-4
CASTSPTSGEQFF
TGTGCCAGCACTTCCCCGACTAGCGGGGAGCAGTTCTTC
>TRBJ2-7|-|13|-|TRBV5-1
CASSSTGVYEQYF
TGCGCCAGCAGCTCGACAGGAGTCTACGAGCAGTACTTC
>TRBJ2-4|-|17|-|TRBV5-8
CASSLSVVLTAKNIQYF
TGTGCCAGCAGCTTGTCGGTGGTTCTAACGGCCAAAAACATTCAGTACTTC
>TRBJ1-5|-|13|-|TRBV7-3
CASSLDGNQPQHF
TGTGCCAGCAGCTTAGACGGGAATCAGCCCCAGCATTTT
>TRBJ2-3|TRBD2|16|-|TRBV7-9
CASSLGLAGSTDTQYF
TGTGCCAGCAGCCTCGGACTAGCGGGATCGACAGATACGCAGTATTTT
>TRBJ1-3|-|15|-|TRBV3-1/TRBV3-2
CASSLLGRAGNTIYF
TGTGCCAGCAGCCTCCTCGGCAGAGCTGGAAACACCATATATTTT
>TRBJ1-1|TRBD1|16|-|TRBV7-9
CASSFRDRVLNTEAFF
TGTGCCAGCAGCTTCCGGGACAGGGTTTTGAACACTGAAGCTTTCTTT
>TRBJ2-5|TRBD2|15|-|TRBV7-3
CASSGTSGPQETQYF
TGTGCCAGCAGTGGGACTAGCGGGCCTCAAGAGACCCAGTACTTC
>TRBJ2-3|TRBD2|16|-|TRBV5-4
CASSLSEAGGPDTQYF
TGTGCCAGCAGCTTGTCCGAGGCGGGGGGGCCGGATACGCAGTATTTT
>TRBJ2-1|-|15|-|TRBV7-2
CASSLTGTNYNEQFF
TGTGCCAGCAGCTTAACCGGGACGAATTACAATGAGCAGTTCTTC
>TRBJ2-7|-|16|-|TRBV21-1
CASSKGSPTAPYEQYF
TGTGCCAGCAGCAAGGGGTCCCCGACAGCCCCCTACGAGCAGTACTTC
>TRBJ2-1|-|16|-|TRBV5-6
CASSLENLASGNEQFF
TGTGCCAGCAGCTTGGAGAACCTAGCGAGCGGCAATGAGCAGTTCTTC
>TRBJ2-5|-|12|-|TRBV5-1
CASSLDQETQYF
TGCGCCAGCAGCTTAGATCAAGAGACCCAGTACTTC
>TRBJ1-2|-|14|-|TRBV6-5
CASSYTLSLYGYTF
TGTGCCAGCAGTTACACCCTGAGCTTATATGGCTACACCTTC
>TRBJ2-7|TRBD2|13|-|TRBV2
CASLGTSGTEQYF
TGTGCCAGTCTAGGGACTAGCGGGACCGAGCAGTACTTC
>TRBJ1-1|-|15|-|TRBV19
CASSIGEGWNTEAFF
TGTGCCAGTAGTATAGGGGAGGGTTGGAACACTGAAGCTTTCTTT
>TRBJ2-7|TRBD1|14|-|TRBV7-2
CASSQDRGSYEQYF
TGTGCCAGCAGCCAGGACAGGGGATCCTACGAGCAGTACTTC